The 5 T cell receptor beta chains given below trace back to one sample, sequenced in a study of T-cell memory formation after mild COVID-19 listed by TCRdb under 2021. Receptors were amplified or captured by 5' RACE. For sequencing, an Illumina NovaSeq 6000 was employed. The public reads were run again by TCRdb, first through fastp at Q25 and then through MiXCR, and only productive beta chains were kept. Records with the same CDR3 protein are collapsed into one entry carrying the most frequent genes and DNA. This sample lists 300,000 to 350,000 distinct CDR3 sequences; roughly 19% were detected once. Of the sample, roughly 21% falls within the top ten clones. Sequenced sample: PBMCs or a T cell subset sorted from them (not recorded which). The receptor source for this set is a man aged 18 to 35 who had mild COVID-19 (a few samples of this study predate the infection). The sample titles of this study are shuffled in the database, so cell type and time point are left out; the donor was told from shared clones.

J is TRBJ1-2 and V is TRBV15; D is unclear. The CDR3 has 11 residues. Germline lookup yields CDR1 LNHNV and CDR2 YYDKDF (reference sequence). V was shortened by 1 base and J by 8 bases, with 5 bases between the two germline ends. The CDR3 DNA is TGTGCCACCAGCAGAGGGTTCGGCTACACCTTC. It is translated as CATSRGFGYTF.

The V and J genes are TRBV12-3 or TRBV12-4 and TRBJ1-2, with D perhaps TRBD1 (6 bases). V lost 6 bases and J lost 7, with 12 bases in between. The CDR3 contains 12 residues. DNA of the CDR3: TGTGCCAGCAGCCAGGGGAAGGTTGGCTACACCTTC. This translates into CASSQGKVGYTF.

The sample holds a few counts of this clonotype. This chain joins TRBV20-1 and TRBJ2-7; D remains ambiguous. V was shortened by 3 bases and J by 2 bases, with 11 bases between the two germline ends. The CDR3 length is 13 residues. Germline V lookup: CDR1 DFQATT, CDR2 SNEGSKA (reference sequence). The CDR3 sequence is CSASGGRTYEQYV. CDR3 in DNA: TGCAGTGCTAGCGGTGGGCGGACCTACGAGCAGTACGTC.

This clonotype was counted only a few times. The chain combines TRBV6-5 with TRBJ2-2; 12 bases are shared with TRBD1. Germline lookup yields CDR1 MNHEY and CDR2 SVGAGI. J gave up 7 bases and V 6 bases, and 9 bases lay outside the gene matches. This CDR3 spans 16 amino acids. The CDR3 loop reads CASSRPGQGAIGELFF. CDR3 DNA sequence: TGTGCCAGCAGCCGACCGGGACAGGGGGCAATCGGGGAGCTGTTTTTT.

This clonotype was seen a few times. This chain connects TRBV21-1 to TRBJ1-1; the D call in the table, TRBD1, was not verified against the DNA. TRBV21-1 is labeled a pseudogene. This CDR3 has 15 residues. Here the CDR3 reads CASSLGRGKNTEAFF. For the CDR3, the DNA is TGTGCCAGCAGCTTGGGCAGGGGAAAGAACACTGAAGCTTTCTTT.